This T cell receptor (beta chain) was observed in a study of cytomegalovirus exposure and HLA in healthy donors. Study-wide results and limits: The majority of CMV-associated TCR beta chains were reported as apparently HLA-restricted in a later analysis.

Regarding this clone: Its antigen remains unknown.

The germline gives CDR1 SGHTA, CDR2 FQGNSA. The CDR3 consists of 19 residues. The V gene lost 1 base and the J gene lost 3 bases, with 22 bases spanning the gap. PCR employed 60 Vbeta and 13 Jbeta primers. Profiled with immunoSEQ multiplex PCR; TCRdb holds only in-frame clones, not every one. The table includes over 85,000 clones, less than 80% detected once. Sequencing was performed on PBMCs. The sequence was obtained from a man aged 25 to 45 in good health and CMV-seronegative. V usage is TRBV7-2 and J usage is TRBJ1-5; tentative D call: TRBD1 (6 bases). DNA of the CDR3: TGTGCCAGCAGCTTAGGAGGGGGGGCCGGTTTTCAGAACAATCAGCCCCAGCATTTT. Amino acids: CASSLGGGAGFQNNQPQHF. Together with reference TRBV7-2 and TRBJ1-5, the CDR3 gives the full variable domain: GAGVSQSPSNKVTEKGKDVELRCDPISGHTALYWYRQSLGQGLEFLIYFQGNSAPDKSGLPSDRFSAERTGGSVSTLTIQRTQQEDSAVYLCASSLGGGAGFQNNQPQHFGDGTRLSIL.